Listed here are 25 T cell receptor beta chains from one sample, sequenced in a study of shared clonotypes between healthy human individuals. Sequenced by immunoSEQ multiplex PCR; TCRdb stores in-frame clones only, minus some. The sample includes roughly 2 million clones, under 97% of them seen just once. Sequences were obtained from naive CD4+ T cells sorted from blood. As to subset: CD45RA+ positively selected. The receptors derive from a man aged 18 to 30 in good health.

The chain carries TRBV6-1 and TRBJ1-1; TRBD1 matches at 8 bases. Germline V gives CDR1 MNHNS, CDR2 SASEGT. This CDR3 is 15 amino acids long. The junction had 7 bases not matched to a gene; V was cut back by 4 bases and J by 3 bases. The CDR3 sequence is CASSVYRGIDTEAFF. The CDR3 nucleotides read TGTGCCAGCAGTGTTTACAGGGGGATAGACACTGAAGCTTTCTTT.

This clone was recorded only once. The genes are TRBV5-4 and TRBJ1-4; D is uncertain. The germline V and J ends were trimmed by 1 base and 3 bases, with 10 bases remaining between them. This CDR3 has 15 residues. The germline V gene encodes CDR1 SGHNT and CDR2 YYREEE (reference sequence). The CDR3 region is CASSLKSESNEKLFF. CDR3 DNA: TGTGCCAGCAGCTTGAAGTCAGAATCTAATGAAAAACTGTTTTTT.

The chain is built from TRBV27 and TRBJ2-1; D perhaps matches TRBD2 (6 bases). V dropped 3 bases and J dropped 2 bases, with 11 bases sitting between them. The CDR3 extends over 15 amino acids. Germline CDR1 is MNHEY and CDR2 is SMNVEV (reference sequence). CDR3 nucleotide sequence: TGTGCCAGCAGTTTGGTCCTAGCGCCCTACAATGAGCAGTTCTTC. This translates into CASSLVLAPYNEQFF.

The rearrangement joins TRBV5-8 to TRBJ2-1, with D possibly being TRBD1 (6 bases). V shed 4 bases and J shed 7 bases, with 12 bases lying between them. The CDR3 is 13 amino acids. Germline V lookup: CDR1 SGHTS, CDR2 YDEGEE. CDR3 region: CASSHGTRNEQFF. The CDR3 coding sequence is TGTGCCAGCAGCCATGGGACACGGAATGAGCAGTTCTTC.

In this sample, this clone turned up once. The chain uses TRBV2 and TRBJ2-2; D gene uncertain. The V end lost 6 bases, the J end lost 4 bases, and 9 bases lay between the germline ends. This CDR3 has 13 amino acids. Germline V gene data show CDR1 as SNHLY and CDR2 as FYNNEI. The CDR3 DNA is TGTGCCAGCAGGGCTACAACCACCGGGGAGCTGTTTTTT. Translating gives CASRATTTGELFF.

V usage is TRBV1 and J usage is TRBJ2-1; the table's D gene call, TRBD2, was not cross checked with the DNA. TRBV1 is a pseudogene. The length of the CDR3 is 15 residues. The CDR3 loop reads CTSSRQTRLYNEQFF. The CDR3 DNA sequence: TGCACCAGCAGCCGCCAAACTAGGTTATACAATGAGCAGTTCTTC.

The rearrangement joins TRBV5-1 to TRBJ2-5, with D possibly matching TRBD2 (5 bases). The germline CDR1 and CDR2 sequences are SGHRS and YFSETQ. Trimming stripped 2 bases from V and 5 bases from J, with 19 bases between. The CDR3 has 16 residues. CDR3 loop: CASSLRGSSGEETQYF. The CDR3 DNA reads TGCGCCAGCAGCTTACGAGGGAGCTCCGGGGAGGAGACCCAGTACTTC.

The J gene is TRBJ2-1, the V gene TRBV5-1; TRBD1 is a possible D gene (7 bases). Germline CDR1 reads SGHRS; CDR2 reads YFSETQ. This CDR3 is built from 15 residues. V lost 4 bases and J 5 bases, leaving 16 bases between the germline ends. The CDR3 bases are TGCGCCAGCAGCACGCGGGACAGTGCTAACAATGAGCAGTTCTTC. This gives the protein CASSTRDSANNEQFF.

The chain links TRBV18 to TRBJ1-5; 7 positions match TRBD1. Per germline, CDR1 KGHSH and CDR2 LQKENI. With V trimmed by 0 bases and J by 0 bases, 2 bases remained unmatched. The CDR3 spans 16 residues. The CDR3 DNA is TGTGCCAGCTCACCACCGGGACAGTATAGCAATCAGCCCCAGCATTTT. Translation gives CASSPPGQYSNQPQHF.

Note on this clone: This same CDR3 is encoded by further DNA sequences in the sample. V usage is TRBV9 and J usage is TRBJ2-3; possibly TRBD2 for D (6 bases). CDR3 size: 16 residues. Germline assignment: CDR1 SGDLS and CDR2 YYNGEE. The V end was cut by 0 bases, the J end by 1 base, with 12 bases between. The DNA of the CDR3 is TGTGCCAGCAGCGTAGGGTCCAGCGGGCGCACAGATACGCAGTATTTT. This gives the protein CASSVGSSGRTDTQYF.

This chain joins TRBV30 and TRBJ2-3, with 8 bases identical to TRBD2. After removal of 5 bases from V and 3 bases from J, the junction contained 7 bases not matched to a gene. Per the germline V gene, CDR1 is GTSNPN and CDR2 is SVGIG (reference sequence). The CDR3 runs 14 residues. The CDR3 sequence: CAWRTGLATDTQYF. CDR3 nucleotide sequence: TGTGCCTGGCGGACTGGACTAGCAACAGATACGCAGTATTTT.

The DNA for the CDR3 is TGCGCCAGCAGCCAAGATCAGAACACCGGGGAGCTGTTTTTT. Residues: CASSQDQNTGELFF. The chain joins TRBV4-3 to TRBJ2-2; D remains unclear. Germline assignment: CDR1 LGHNA and CDR2 YSLEER. Trimming took off 0 bases at V and 1 base at J, with 3 bases between the two ends. The CDR3 contains 14 residues.

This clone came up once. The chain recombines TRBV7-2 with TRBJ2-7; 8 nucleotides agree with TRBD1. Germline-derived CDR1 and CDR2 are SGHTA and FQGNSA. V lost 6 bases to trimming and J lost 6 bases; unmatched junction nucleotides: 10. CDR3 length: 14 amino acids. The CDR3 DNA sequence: TGTGCCAGCAGATCAGGACAGGGTCGGGGCGAGCAGTACTTC. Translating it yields CASRSGQGRGEQYF.

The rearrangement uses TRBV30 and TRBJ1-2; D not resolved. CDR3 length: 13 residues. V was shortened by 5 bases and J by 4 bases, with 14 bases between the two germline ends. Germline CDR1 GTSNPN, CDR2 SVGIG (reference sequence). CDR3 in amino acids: CAWALIGPYGYTF. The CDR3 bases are TGTGCCTGGGCTTTAATTGGACCCTATGGCTACACCTTC.

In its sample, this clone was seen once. CDR3 sequence (DNA): TGCGCCAGCAGCCGGACCGTTGCGGGGGAGACCCAGTACTTC. Amino acids: CASSRTVAGETQYF. This chain joins TRBV5-1 and TRBJ2-5; perhaps TRBD2 as D (6 bases). CDR1 is SGHRS, CDR2 YFSETQ, per germline. Trimming left V 4 bases short and J 5 bases short, with 15 bases between. This CDR3 contains 14 residues.

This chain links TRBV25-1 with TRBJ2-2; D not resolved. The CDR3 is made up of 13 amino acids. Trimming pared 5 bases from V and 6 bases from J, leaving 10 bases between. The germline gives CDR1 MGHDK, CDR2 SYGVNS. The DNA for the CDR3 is TGTGCCAGCAGTAAACTGGTTGCCGGGGAGCTGTTTTTT. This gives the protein CASSKLVAGELFF.

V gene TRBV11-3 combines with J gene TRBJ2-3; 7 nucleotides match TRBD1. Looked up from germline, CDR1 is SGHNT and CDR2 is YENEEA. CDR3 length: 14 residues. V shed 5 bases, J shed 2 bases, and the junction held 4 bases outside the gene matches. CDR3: CASSVTGFTDTQYF. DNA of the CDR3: TGTGCCAGCAGCGTGACAGGGTTCACAGATACGCAGTATTTT.

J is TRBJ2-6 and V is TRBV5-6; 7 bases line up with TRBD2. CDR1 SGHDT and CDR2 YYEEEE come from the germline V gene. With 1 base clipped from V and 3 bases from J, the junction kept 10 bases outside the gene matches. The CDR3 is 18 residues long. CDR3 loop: CASSLSGGGISGANVLTF. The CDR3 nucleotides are TGTGCCAGCAGCTTGAGTGGCGGGGGTATAAGTGGGGCCAACGTCCTGACTTTC. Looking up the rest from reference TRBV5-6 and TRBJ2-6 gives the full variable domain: DAGVTQSPTHLIKTRGQQVTLRCSPKSGHDTVSWYQQALGQGPQFIFQYYEEEERQRGNFPDRFSGHQFPNYSSELNVNALLLGDSALYLCASSLSGGGISGANVLTFGAGSRLTVL.

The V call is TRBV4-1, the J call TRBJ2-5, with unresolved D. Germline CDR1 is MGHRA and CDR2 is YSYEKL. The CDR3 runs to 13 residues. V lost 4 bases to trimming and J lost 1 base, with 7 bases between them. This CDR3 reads CASSPSPQETQYF. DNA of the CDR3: TGCGCCAGCAGCCCCTCGCCCCAAGAGACCCAGTACTTC.

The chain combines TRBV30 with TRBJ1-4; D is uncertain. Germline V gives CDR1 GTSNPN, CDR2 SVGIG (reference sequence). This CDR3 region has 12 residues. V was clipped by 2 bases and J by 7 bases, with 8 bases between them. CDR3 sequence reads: CAWSPRSEKLFF. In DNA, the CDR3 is TGTGCCTGGAGTCCCCGTAGTGAAAAACTGTTTTTT. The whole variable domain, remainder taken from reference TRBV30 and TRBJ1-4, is SQTIHQWPATLVQPVGSPLSLECTVEGTSNPNLYWYRQAAGRGLQLLFYSVGIGQISSEVPQNLSASRPQDRQFILSSKKLLLSDSGFYLCAWSPRSEKLFFGSGTQLSVL.

In DNA form, the CDR3 reads TGTGCCACTCTAACAGGGGCTGGAAACACCATATATTTT. Translating it yields CATLTGAGNTIYF. This sequence joins TRBV30 and TRBJ1-3; 7 bases fit TRBD1. The ends lost 8 bases at V and 2 bases at J; junction bases unmatched: 6. CDR3 length equals 13 residues. The germline gives CDR1 GTSNPN, CDR2 SVGIG (reference sequence).

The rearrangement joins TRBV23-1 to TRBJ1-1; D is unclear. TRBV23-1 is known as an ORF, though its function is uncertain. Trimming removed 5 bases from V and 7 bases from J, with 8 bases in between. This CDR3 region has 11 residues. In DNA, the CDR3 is TGCGCCAGCAGTGGCGTGATTGAAGCTTTCTTT. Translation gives CASSGVIEAFF.

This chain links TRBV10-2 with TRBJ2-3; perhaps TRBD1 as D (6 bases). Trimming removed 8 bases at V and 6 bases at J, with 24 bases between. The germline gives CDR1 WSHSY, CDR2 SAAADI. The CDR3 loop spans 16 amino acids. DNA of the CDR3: TGCGCCAGCCAATCGCGGACAGCCAGCGAAATCGATACGCAGTATTTT. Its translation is CASQSRTASEIDTQYF.

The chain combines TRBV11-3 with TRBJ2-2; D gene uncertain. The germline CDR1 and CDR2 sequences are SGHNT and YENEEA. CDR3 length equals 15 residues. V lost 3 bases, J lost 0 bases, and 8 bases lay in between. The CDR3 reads CASSFTPTNTGELFF. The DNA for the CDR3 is TGTGCCAGCAGCTTCACTCCGACGAACACCGGGGAGCTGTTTTTT.

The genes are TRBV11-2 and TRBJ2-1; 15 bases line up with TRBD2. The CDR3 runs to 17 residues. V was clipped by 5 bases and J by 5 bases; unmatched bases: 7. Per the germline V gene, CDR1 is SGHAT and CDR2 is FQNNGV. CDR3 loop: CASSHGLAGGPDNEQFF. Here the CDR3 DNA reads TGTGCCAGCAGCCATGGACTAGCGGGAGGGCCCGACAATGAGCAGTTCTTC. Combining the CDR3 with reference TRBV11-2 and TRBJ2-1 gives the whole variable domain EAGVAQSPRYKIIEKRQSVAFWCNPISGHATLYWYQQILGQGPKLLIQFQNNGVVDDSQLPKDRFSAERLKGVDSTLKIQPAKLEDSAVYLCASSHGLAGGPDNEQFFGPGTRLTVL.